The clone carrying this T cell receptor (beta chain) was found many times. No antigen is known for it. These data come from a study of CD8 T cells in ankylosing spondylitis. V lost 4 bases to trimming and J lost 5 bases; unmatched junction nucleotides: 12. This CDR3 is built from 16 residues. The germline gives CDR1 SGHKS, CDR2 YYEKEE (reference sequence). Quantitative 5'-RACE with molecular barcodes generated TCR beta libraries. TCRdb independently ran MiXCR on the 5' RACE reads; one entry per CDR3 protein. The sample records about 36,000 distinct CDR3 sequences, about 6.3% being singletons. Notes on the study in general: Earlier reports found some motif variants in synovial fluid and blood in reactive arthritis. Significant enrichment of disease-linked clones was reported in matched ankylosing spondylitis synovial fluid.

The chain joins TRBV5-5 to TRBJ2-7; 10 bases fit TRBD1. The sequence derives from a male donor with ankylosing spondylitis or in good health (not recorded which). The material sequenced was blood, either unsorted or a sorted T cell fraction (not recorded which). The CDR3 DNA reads TGTGCCAGCAGCCCGGACTCCGGGACAGGGGAGGACGAGCAGTACTTC. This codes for CASSPDSGTGEDEQYF.